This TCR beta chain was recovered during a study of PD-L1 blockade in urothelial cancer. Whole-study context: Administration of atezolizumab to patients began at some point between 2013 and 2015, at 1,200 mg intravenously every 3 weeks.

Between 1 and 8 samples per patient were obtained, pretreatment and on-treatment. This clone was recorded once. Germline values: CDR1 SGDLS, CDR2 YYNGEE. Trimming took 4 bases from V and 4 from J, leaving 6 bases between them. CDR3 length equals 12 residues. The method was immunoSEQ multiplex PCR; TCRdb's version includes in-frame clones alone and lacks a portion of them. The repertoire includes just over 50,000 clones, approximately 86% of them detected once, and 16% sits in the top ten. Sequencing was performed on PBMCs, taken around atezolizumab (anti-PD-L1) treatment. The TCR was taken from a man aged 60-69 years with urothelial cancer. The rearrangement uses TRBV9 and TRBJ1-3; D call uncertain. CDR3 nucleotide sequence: TGTGCCAGCAGCTCCCGGGGAAACACCATATATTTT. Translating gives CASSSRGNTIYF. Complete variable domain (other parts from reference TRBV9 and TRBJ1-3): DSGVTQTPKHLITATGQRVTLRCSPRSGDLSVYWYQQSLDQGLQFLIQYYNGEERAKGNILERFSAQQFPDLHSELNLSSLELGDSALYFCASSSRGNTIYFGEGSWLTVV.